One sample yielded the 19 T cell receptor beta chains listed below, sequenced in a study of T cell repertoires in cytomegalovirus infection. One entry per CDR3 protein, called by TCRdb with MiXCR from the reads. The sample holds 650,000 to 900,000 distinct CDR3 sequences, 30% to 35% seen once. No cognate antigen is known for these TCRs. The sequencing here drew on cultured CD8+ T cells from PBMCs, taken from culture after CMV antigen stimulation. These receptors were collected from a human donor in good health (CMV status not recorded). Some clones in this sample may be carry-over from other donors' samples.

This clonotype occurred many times. The rearrangement uses TRBV12-3 or TRBV12-4 and TRBJ2-2, with 8 bases aligning to TRBD1. After removal of 6 bases from V and 7 bases from J, the junction contained 16 bases not matched to a gene. The CDR3 extends over 17 amino acids. The CDR3 DNA sequence: TGTGCCAGCAGCCTCACTCCCGGACAGGGTACAAGCGGGGAGCTGTTTTTT. Protein: CASSLTPGQGTSGELFF.

The V call is TRBV12-3 or TRBV12-4, the J call TRBJ2-7; 7 bases map to TRBD2. Trimming at V came to 3 bases and at J to 7 bases, leaving 6 bases not matched to a gene. The CDR3 spans 13 residues. The CDR3 spells CASSFSRGEEQYV. For the CDR3, the DNA is TGTGCCAGCAGTTTCTCCCGGGGGGAAGAGCAGTACGTC.

The chain joins TRBV7-2 to TRBJ1-6; 8 bases are a match to TRBD1. The V gene end was trimmed by 6 bases and the J gene end by 8 bases; junction bases not matched to a gene: 6. The CDR3 extends over 14 amino acids. Germline V gene lookup returns CDR1 SGHTA and CDR2 FQGNSA. In DNA form, the CDR3 reads TGTGCCAGCAGACGGACAGGGATGGATTCACCCCTCCACTTT. This sequence encodes CASRRTGMDSPLHF.

This clonotype came up many times. V gene TRBV12-3 or TRBV12-4 combines with J gene TRBJ1-2; the D is unclear. Between the trimmed V and J ends, which lost 4 bases and 2 bases, there was a span of 14 bases. There are 15 residues in the CDR3. CDR3 coding DNA: TGTGCCAGCAGTTCCCTACGCGAGGAGAACTATGGCTACACCTTC. It translates to CASSSLREENYGYTF.

This chain uses TRBV6-5 with TRBJ1-4; perhaps TRBD1 as D (5 bases). Germline CDR1 and CDR2: MNHEY and SVGAGI. Trimming removed 8 bases from V and 7 bases from J, with 17 bases in between. This CDR3 spans 14 amino acids. In DNA form, the CDR3 reads TGTGCCAGCGGAGACAGTCTTCAAGGTGAAAAACTGTTTTTT. This sequence encodes CASGDSLQGEKLFF.

This clonotype was found a few times. The V gene is TRBV6-1, the J gene TRBJ2-3; TRBD2 is a possible D gene (5 bases). V was clipped by 0 bases and J by 4 bases, with 11 bases between them. CDR3 size: 15 residues. Germline values: CDR1 MNHNS, CDR2 SASEGT. The CDR3 DNA sequence: TGTGCCAGCAGTGAAGCCCGCGGTAGCGCAGATACGCAGTATTTT. Its protein is CASSEARGSADTQYF.

The chain has TRBV6-1 and TRBJ1-1, with D unclear. The CDR3 length is 13 residues. Between the trimmed V and J ends, which lost 8 bases and 0 bases, there was a span of 10 bases. Looked up from germline, CDR1 is MNHNS and CDR2 is SASEGT. The CDR3 is CASLADVNTEAFF. The DNA for the CDR3 is TGTGCCAGCTTGGCCGACGTGAACACTGAAGCTTTCTTT.

The chain uses TRBV19 and TRBJ1-2, with no clear D. Germline values: CDR1 LNHDA, CDR2 SQIVND (reference sequence). The ends were cut back, 7 bases at V and 6 bases at J, with 9 bases in the middle. The CDR3 contains 11 residues. DNA for the CDR3: TGTGCCAGTATCGCCCCGAATGGCTACACCTTC. Residues: CASIAPNGYTF.

This clonotype was picked up a small number of times. CDR3 region: CASSSAGSGANVLTF. DNA of the CDR3: TGCGCCAGCAGCTCTGCAGGTTCTGGGGCCAACGTCCTGACTTTC. The V call is TRBV5-1, the J call TRBJ2-6; D is uncertain. CDR3 length: 15 residues. Germline loops: CDR1 SGHRS, CDR2 YFSETQ. The V end lost 3 bases, the J end lost 1 base, and 8 bases lay between the germline ends.

DNA of the CDR3: TGTGCCAGCAGCTTCAGGGGCCACGAGCAGTACGTC. It yields the protein CASSFRGHEQYV. The rearrangement joins TRBV7-9 to TRBJ2-7; tentative D call: TRBD1 (6 bases). Looked up from germline, CDR1 is SEHNR and CDR2 is FQNEAQ (reference sequence). The CDR3 has 12 residues. Trimming took 3 bases from V and 5 from J, leaving 8 bases between them.

The rearrangement links TRBV19 to TRBJ1-6; D is undetermined. The germline CDR1 and CDR2 sequences are LNHDA and SQIVND (reference sequence). This CDR3 is 12 amino acids long. The DNA for the CDR3 is TGTGCAACTACGAGCATGAATTCACCCCTCCACTTT. Its translation: CATTSMNSPLHF.

The chain links TRBV7-8 to TRBJ2-5; D not resolved. This CDR3 has 11 residues. Germline assignment: CDR1 SGHVS and CDR2 FQNEAQ. V was clipped by 0 bases and J by 14 bases, with 10 bases between them. CDR3 nucleotides: TGTGCCAGCAGCTTAGCGTTAGTGTCTTACTTC. The encoded protein is CASSLALVSYF.

This chain joins TRBV6-4 and TRBJ1-1; 8 nucleotides match TRBD1. The CDR3 extends over 14 amino acids. Trimming removed 4 bases from V and 7 bases from J; junction bases left unmatched: 8. Germline loops: CDR1 MRHNA, CDR2 SNTAGT. CDR3 region: CASSAYGGQVEAFF. CDR3 coding DNA: TGTGCCAGCAGTGCCTATGGGGGACAGGTTGAAGCTTTCTTT.

The chain carries TRBV27 and TRBJ2-2, with TRBD2 identical over 10 bases. The length of the CDR3 is 16 residues. Per germline, CDR1 MNHEY and CDR2 SMNVEV (reference sequence). V was clipped by 3 bases and J by 5 bases; unmatched bases: 6. CDR3 DNA: TGTGCCAGCAGTTTTAGCGGGGGGTCGAGTACCGGGGAGCTGTTTTTT. Translated: CASSFSGGSSTGELFF.

This clonotype occurred a few times. The chain couples TRBV9 to TRBJ2-7; possible D gene TRBD1, 6 bases. The CDR3 has 15 residues. Trimming shortened V by 0 bases and J by 3 bases, and 13 bases separated the two germline ends. In germline, CDR1 is SGDLS, CDR2 YYNGEE. The CDR3 is CASSVGSGHRYEQYF. DNA of the CDR3: TGTGCCAGCAGCGTAGGTTCGGGACACCGCTACGAGCAGTACTTC.

The genes are TRBV14 and TRBJ1-2; possibly TRBD1 for D (5 bases). Trimming shortened V by 4 bases and J by 4 bases, and 13 bases separated the two germline ends. Germline V gene sequence: CDR1 SGHDN, CDR2 FVKESK. The CDR3 sequence is 14 residues long. CDR3 in DNA: TGTGCCAGCAGCCCAGGAAGACAGTTCTATGGCTACACCTTC. This encodes CASSPGRQFYGYTF.

This clonotype was observed a single time. V is TRBV19 and J is TRBJ2-7; 10 nucleotides match TRBD2. CDR3 length: 16 residues. Germline CDR1 is LNHDA and CDR2 is SQIVND (reference sequence). V shed 5 bases, J shed 0 bases, and the junction held 7 bases outside the gene matches. The CDR3 loop is CASSSGLATPSYEQYF. CDR3 DNA sequence: TGTGCCAGTAGTTCGGGACTAGCGACTCCCTCCTACGAGCAGTACTTC.

This clonotype was counted ten times or more. This chain links TRBV5-8 with TRBJ2-1; a possible D gene is TRBD2 (6 bases). Between the trimmed V and J ends, which lost 10 bases and 0 bases, there was a span of 20 bases. The length of the CDR3 is 16 residues. Germline values: CDR1 SGHTS, CDR2 YDEGEE. The CDR3 spells CAASRRGPVSYNEQFF. As DNA, the CDR3 is TGTGCCGCGAGCCGGCGGGGCCCTGTCTCCTACAATGAGCAGTTCTTC.

The chain is built from TRBV24-1 and TRBJ1-2; possibly TRBD1 for D (6 bases). The CDR3 totals 13 residues. The V end lost 3 bases, the J end lost 8 bases, and 12 bases lay between the germline ends. The germline V gene encodes CDR1 KGHDR and CDR2 SFDVKD. CDR3 in DNA: TGTGCCACCAGTGATCCCCGGGACACCGGCTACACCTTC. Its translation is CATSDPRDTGYTF.